The 6 T cell receptor beta chains in this list originate from one sample, sequenced in a study of blood T cell repertoires in COVID-19. Produced via immunoSEQ multiplex PCR; TCRdb's table is partial and in-frame only. Of roughly 250,000 clones listed, around 87% are singletons. The sequenced sample consisted of peripheral blood. The origin of the receptors is a man aged 60 to 75 who had recovered from COVID-19.

CDR3 in DNA: TGTGCCACATGTTGGCAGGGTAGCAATCAGCCCCAGCATTTT. This translates into CATCWQGSNQPQHF. The chain recombines TRBV19 with TRBJ1-5, with D perhaps matching TRBD1 (5 bases). CDR1 is LNHDA, CDR2 SQIVND, per germline (reference sequence). This CDR3 is 14 amino acids long. V lost 10 bases, J lost 0 bases, and 13 bases lay in between.

This clone showed up just once. This chain uses TRBV19 with TRBJ2-1; TRBD2 agrees at 8 bases. The junction had 9 bases not matched to a gene; V was cut back by 4 bases and J by 1 base. The CDR3 spans 17 residues. Germline V gene lookup returns CDR1 LNHDA and CDR2 SQIVND (reference sequence). The CDR3 region is CASSKVYGGGSYNEQFF. The CDR3 DNA reads TGTGCCAGTAGTAAGGTTTATGGCGGGGGGTCCTACAATGAGCAGTTCTTC.

The V gene is TRBV24-1, the J gene TRBJ1-2, with a tentative D call TRBD1 (6 bases). V was pared by 3 bases and J by 8 bases, with 18 bases between. Germline V CDR1 and CDR2: KGHDR, SFDVKD. The CDR3 runs 15 residues. The CDR3: CATSDDTQGIGGYTF. Here the CDR3 DNA reads TGTGCCACCAGTGATGATACACAGGGAATAGGCGGCTACACCTTC.

The V and J genes are TRBV5-1 and TRBJ2-1; D gene uncertain. The CDR3 has 16 amino acids. The ends were cut back, 0 bases at V and 4 bases at J, with 14 bases in the middle. Germline lookup yields CDR1 SGHRS and CDR2 YFSETQ. CDR3 protein: CASSLDSSRRYNEQFF. The DNA of the CDR3 is TGCGCCAGCAGCTTGGATAGCAGCCGACGGTACAATGAGCAGTTCTTC.

This chain joins TRBV19 and TRBJ1-5, with D possibly TRBD1 on 6 matching bases. Germline V CDR1 and CDR2: LNHDA, SQIVND (reference sequence). This CDR3 spans 16 amino acids. The V and J ends lost 4 bases and 3 bases respectively, with 16 bases between them. CDR3 sequence reads: CASSTRGGHSNQPQHF. The DNA of the CDR3 is TGTGCCAGTAGTACCCGTGGGGGACATTCCAATCAGCCCCAGCATTTT.

V usage is TRBV18 and J usage is TRBJ2-1; TRBD2 matches 12 bases. CDR3 length: 15 amino acids. The V and J ends lost 1 base and 9 bases, in that order; junction bases with no gene match: 4. Germline V lookup: CDR1 KGHSH, CDR2 LQKENI. In DNA, the CDR3 is TGTGCCAGCTCACCACTCCTAGCGGGGGGGACTGAGCAGTTCTTC. Its protein product is CASSPLLAGGTEQFF.